This T cell receptor (beta chain) originates from a study of blood T cell repertoires in COVID-19. V lost 5 bases and J lost 5; bases outside the gene matches: 8. This CDR3 spans 14 amino acids. Germline-derived CDR1 and CDR2 are SGHTA and FQGNSA. The data were produced by immunoSEQ multiplex PCR, yet TCRdb's version contains in-frame clones alone and is incomplete. The profile covers 150,000 to 200,000 clones, with roughly 82% appearing a single time and roughly 5.2% taken by the ten largest. Living in roughly 25 US areas, the participants were between about 18 and 100 years of age. This chain links TRBV7-2 with TRBJ2-5; 7 nucleotides agree with TRBD1. The specimen sequenced was PBMCs or T cells enriched from blood (not recorded which). The clonotype comes from a woman aged 55 to 70 with acute COVID-19. The CDR3, as DNA: TGTGCCAGCAGCCCGACAGGGCCGCGGGAGACCCAGTACTTC. Its translation: CASSPTGPRETQYF.